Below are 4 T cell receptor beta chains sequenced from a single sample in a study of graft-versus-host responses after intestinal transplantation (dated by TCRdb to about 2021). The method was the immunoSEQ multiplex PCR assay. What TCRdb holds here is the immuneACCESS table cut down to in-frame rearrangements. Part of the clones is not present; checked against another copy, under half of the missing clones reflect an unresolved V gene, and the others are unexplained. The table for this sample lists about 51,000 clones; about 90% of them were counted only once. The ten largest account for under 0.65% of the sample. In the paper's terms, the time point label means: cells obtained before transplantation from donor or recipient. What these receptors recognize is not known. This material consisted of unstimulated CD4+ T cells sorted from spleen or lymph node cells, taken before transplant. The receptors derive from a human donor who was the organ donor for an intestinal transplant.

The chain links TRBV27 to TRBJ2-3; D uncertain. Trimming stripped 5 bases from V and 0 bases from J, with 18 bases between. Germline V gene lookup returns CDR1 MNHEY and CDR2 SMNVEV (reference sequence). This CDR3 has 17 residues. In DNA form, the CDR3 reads TGTGCCAGCAGTGCTGTACTCCGAACTACTAGCACAGATACGCAGTATTTT. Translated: CASSAVLRTTSTDTQYF.

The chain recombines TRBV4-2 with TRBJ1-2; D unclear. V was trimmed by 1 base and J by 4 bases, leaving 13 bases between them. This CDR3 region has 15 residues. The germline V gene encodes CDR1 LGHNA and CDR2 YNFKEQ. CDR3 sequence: CASSQVEEGGYGYTF. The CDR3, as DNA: TGTGCCAGCAGCCAAGTCGAAGAGGGAGGCTATGGCTACACCTTC.

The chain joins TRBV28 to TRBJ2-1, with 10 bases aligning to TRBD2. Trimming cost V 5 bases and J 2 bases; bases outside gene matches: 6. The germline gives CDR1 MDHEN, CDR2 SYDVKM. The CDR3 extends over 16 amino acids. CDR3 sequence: CASSTQAGGTYNEQFF. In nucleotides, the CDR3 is TGTGCCAGCAGTACTCAAGCGGGAGGGACCTACAATGAGCAGTTCTTC. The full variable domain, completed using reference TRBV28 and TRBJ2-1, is DVKVTQSSRYLVKRTGEKVFLECVQDMDHENMFWYRQDPGLGLRLIYFSYDVKMKEKGDIPEGYSVSREKKERFSLILESASTNQTSMYLCASSTQAGGTYNEQFFGPGTRLTVL.

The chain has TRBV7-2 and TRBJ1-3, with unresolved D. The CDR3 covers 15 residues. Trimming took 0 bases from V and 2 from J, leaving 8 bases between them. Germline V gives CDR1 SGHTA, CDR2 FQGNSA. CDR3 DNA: TGTGCCAGCAGCTTAGCCCGAGGAACTGGAAACACCATATATTTT. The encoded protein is CASSLARGTGNTIYF.